The 10 T cell receptor beta chains given below trace back to one sample, sequenced in a study of cytomegalovirus exposure and HLA in healthy donors. PCR primers comprised 60 Vbeta and 13 Jbeta primers. The data were produced by immunoSEQ multiplex PCR, yet TCRdb's version contains in-frame clones alone and is incomplete. The sample gives roughly 140,000 clones, 68% of which show up once; approximately 4.3% is in the top ten. The specimen sequenced was PBMCs. The receptors come from a man between 60 and 75 years old in good health and CMV-seronegative.

V usage is TRBV5-1 and J usage is TRBJ2-1, with 10 bases fitting TRBD2. The CDR3 is 17 amino acids. V lost 2 bases, J lost 1 base, and 6 bases stayed unmatched. The germline CDR1 and CDR2 sequences are SGHRS and YFSETQ. In nucleotides, the CDR3 is TGCGCCAGCAGCTTTCCGAAGACTAGCGGGTCCTACAATGAGCAGTTCTTC. Protein product: CASSFPKTSGSYNEQFF.

The chain is built from TRBV2 and TRBJ1-1; 7 nucleotides align to TRBD1. This CDR3 region has 15 residues. With 7 bases clipped from V and 4 bases from J, the junction kept 12 bases outside the gene matches. The germline gives CDR1 SNHLY, CDR2 FYNNEI. The CDR3 sequence is CASTLDRAGGTEAFF. CDR3 bases: TGTGCCAGCACCCTAGACAGGGCTGGAGGCACTGAAGCTTTCTTT.

The CDR3 reads CASSPRTAKETQYF. DNA for the CDR3: TGTGCCAGCAGTCCCCGGACTGCAAAAGAGACCCAGTACTTC. The chain couples TRBV2 to TRBJ2-5; D might be TRBD2 (5 bases). CDR3 length equals 14 residues. Between the trimmed V and J ends, which lost 5 bases and 3 bases, there was a span of 13 bases. Germline assignment: CDR1 SNHLY and CDR2 FYNNEI.

The rearrangement links TRBV2 to TRBJ2-7; D may be TRBD1 (6 bases). CDR3 length: 14 amino acids. With 6 bases removed from V and 0 bases from J, the gap between germline ends came to 12 bases. Looked up from germline, CDR1 is SNHLY and CDR2 is FYNNEI. This chain's CDR3 is CASRGTFSSYEQYF. The CDR3 DNA reads TGTGCCAGCAGAGGGACATTTAGCTCCTACGAGCAGTACTTC.

The V call is TRBV7-9, the J call TRBJ2-7; perhaps TRBD2 as D (6 bases). Trimming shortened V by 5 bases and J by 7 bases, and 9 bases separated the two germline ends. The V gene's germline CDR1 is SEHNR and CDR2 FQNEAQ (reference sequence). This CDR3 has 11 amino acids. The CDR3 region is CASSPREEQYF. The CDR3 DNA follows: TGTGCCAGCAGCCCCCGGGAGGAGCAGTACTTC.

CDR3 in DNA: TGTGCCAGCAGCTTAGACCCCGGCTATAATTCACCCCTCCACTTT. As protein: CASSLDPGYNSPLHF. The rearrangement uses TRBV11-1 and TRBJ1-6; D uncertain. CDR1 and CDR2 from the germline V gene are SGHAT and FQDESV (reference sequence). This CDR3 spans 15 amino acids. Trimming took off 1 base at V and 3 bases at J, with 7 bases between the two ends.

This clone was recorded a few times. The rearrangement joins TRBV6-6 to TRBJ1-1; D gene uncertain. The germline V gene has CDR1 MNHNY and CDR2 SVGAGI (reference sequence). Trimming removed 4 bases from V and 1 base from J, with 10 bases in between. The CDR3 is made up of 14 amino acids. The DNA for the CDR3 is TGTGCCAGCAGTTTTGGGCAGTCGAACACTGAAGCTTTCTTT. It translates to CASSFGQSNTEAFF.

The gene calls are TRBV6-6 and TRBJ2-1; 7 bases are a match to TRBD2. Per the germline V gene, CDR1 is MNHNY and CDR2 is SVGAGI (reference sequence). This CDR3 has 11 amino acids. Unmatched junction bases numbered 5, after V lost 2 bases and J lost 16 bases. CDR3 sequence: CASSYSLAEFF. In nucleotides, the CDR3 is TGTGCCAGCAGTTACAGTCTAGCGGAATTCTTC.

The chain recombines TRBV27 with TRBJ2-7, with no clear D. Germline CDR1 and CDR2: MNHEY and SMNVEV (reference sequence). This CDR3 comprises 16 residues. With 3 bases removed from V and 3 bases from J, the gap between germline ends came to 18 bases. CDR3 nucleotides: TGTGCCAGCAGTTTGTTTAGTGGCAGGTCCGACTACGAGCAGTACTTC. This gives the protein CASSLFSGRSDYEQYF.

The V call is TRBV6-1, the J call TRBJ1-2; TRBD1 aligns across 9 bases. The ends lost 1 base at V and 6 bases at J; junction bases unmatched: 6. This CDR3 region has 15 residues. Germline V lookup: CDR1 MNHNS, CDR2 SASEGT. The CDR3 DNA reads as TGTGCCAGCAGTGAAGAATTTTGGACAGGGGATGGCTACACCTTC. It codes for CASSEEFWTGDGYTF.